This T cell receptor (beta chain) was captured by sequencing in a study of somatic mutations in cytotoxic T cells in rheumatoid arthritis. Measured with immunoSEQ multiplex PCR; TCRdb has only the in-frame clones, and not every one. The table has around 19,000 clones, more than 70% seen once. The CDR3 consists of 14 residues. Trimming cost V 3 bases and J 0 bases, with 8 bases left between them. The germline gives CDR1 SNHLY, CDR2 FYNNEI. This clonotype was sampled from an adult with rheumatoid arthritis. The gene calls are TRBV2 and TRBJ1-1; D gene ambiguous. Material for sequencing was CD8+ T cells sorted from blood. Written as DNA, the CDR3 is TGTGCCAGCAGTGATTACACGGTGAACACTGAAGCTTTCTTT. This encodes CASSDYTVNTEAFF.